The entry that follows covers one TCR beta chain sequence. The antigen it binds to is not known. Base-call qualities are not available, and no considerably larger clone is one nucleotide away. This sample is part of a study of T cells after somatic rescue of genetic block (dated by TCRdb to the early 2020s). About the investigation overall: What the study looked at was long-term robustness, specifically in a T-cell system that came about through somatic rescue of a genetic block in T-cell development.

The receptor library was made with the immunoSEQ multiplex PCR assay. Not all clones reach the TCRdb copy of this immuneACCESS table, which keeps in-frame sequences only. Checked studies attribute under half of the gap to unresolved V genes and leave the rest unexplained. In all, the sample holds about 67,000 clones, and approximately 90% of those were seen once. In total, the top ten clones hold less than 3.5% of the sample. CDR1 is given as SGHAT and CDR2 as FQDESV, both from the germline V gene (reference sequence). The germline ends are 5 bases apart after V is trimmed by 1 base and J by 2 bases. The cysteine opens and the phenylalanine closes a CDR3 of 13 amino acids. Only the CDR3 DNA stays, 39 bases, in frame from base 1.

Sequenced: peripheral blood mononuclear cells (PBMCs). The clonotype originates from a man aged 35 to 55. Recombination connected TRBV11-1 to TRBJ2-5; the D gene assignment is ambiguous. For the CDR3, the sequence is CASSLVSQETQYF. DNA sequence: TGTGCCAGCAGCTTAGTTAGTCAAGAGACCCAGTACTTC.